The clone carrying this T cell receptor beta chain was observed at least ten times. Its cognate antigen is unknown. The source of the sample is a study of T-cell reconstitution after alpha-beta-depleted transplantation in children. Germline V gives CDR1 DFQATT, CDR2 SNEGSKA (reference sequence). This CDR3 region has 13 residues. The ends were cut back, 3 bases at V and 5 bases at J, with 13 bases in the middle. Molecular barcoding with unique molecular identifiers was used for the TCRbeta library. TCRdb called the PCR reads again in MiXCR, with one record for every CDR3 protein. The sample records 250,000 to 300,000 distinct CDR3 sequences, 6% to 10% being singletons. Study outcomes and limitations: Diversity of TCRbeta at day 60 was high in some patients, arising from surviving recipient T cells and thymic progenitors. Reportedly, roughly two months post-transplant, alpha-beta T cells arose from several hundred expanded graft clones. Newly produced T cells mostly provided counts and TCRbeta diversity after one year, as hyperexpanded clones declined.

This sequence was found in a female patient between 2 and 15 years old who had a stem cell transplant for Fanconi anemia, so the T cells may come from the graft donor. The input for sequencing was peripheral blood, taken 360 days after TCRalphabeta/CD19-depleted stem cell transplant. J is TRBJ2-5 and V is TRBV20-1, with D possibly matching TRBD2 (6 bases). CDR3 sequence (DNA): TGCAGTGCTAGCGACTTGGGGAGGGAGACCCAGTACTTC. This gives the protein CSASDLGRETQYF.